This T cell receptor (beta chain) was captured by sequencing in a study of blood T cell repertoires in COVID-19. The wider study: Both acute and convalescent COVID-19 samples were obtained from the United States, Italy and Spain. PBMCs, B-cell-depleted T cells, or T cells were the source of the cDNA or gDNA that made up the material.

Trimming took off 1 base at V and 4 bases at J, with 11 bases between the two ends. Germline loops: CDR1 SGHDT, CDR2 YYEEEE. The CDR3 spans 14 residues. Original handling: By means of reference gene primer amplification, nucleated cell counts were estimated. Method: immunoSEQ multiplex PCR; TCRdb's copy keeps in-frame clones and lacks some. V, J and clone size are those of that table, while D and trimming were read from the DNA. The sample lists approximately 100,000 clones; approximately 80% were seen once. This TCR derives from a man between 65 and 79 years old with active or convalescent COVID-19. Sample: peripheral blood. This chain joins TRBV5-6 and TRBJ1-2; tentative D call: TRBD1 (5 bases). CDR3 sequence: CASSLRRGVYGYTF. The CDR3 bases are TGTGCCAGCAGCTTGCGTCGGGGGGTCTATGGCTACACCTTC.